These T cell receptor beta chains were read from a single sample in a study of cytomegalovirus exposure and HLA in healthy donors. Repertoires were generated with immunoSEQ multiplex PCR, while TCRdb's copy carries only in-frame clones and drops some. The sample carries approximately 62,000 clones, about 91% recorded once. The sequenced sample was PBMCs. The receptors were gathered from a woman in her late teens or twenties in good health and CMV-seronegative. Each CDR3 is given with its conserved first and last residue. The D gene is left open where the match is weak. Only part of the rows carry a size: once, few, many, or a class if the clone is expanded.

V: TRBV10-3; size: NA; J: TRBJ2-1; D: TRBD2; CDR3: CAITGQRGAEQFF; DNA: TGTGCCATCACCGGGCAGCGGGGGGCCGAGCAGTTCTTC
V: TRBV11-3; size: NA; J: TRBJ2-1; D: NA; CDR3: CASSPGNSPRGEQFF; DNA: TGTGCCAGCAGCCCCGGGAACAGCCCAAGAGGTGAGCAGTTCTTC
V: TRBV7-9; size: NA; J: TRBJ1-1; D: NA; CDR3: CASSLEPVAQAGAFF; DNA: TGTGCCAGCAGCTTAGAGCCAGTGGCCCAGGCGGGGGCTTTCTTT
V: TRBV27; size: NA; J: TRBJ1-1; D: TRBD1; CDR3: CASSVTGGSNTEAFF; DNA: TGTGCCAGCAGTGTGACAGGGGGATCGAACACTGAAGCTTTCTTT
V: TRBV28; size: NA; J: TRBJ1-6; D: NA; CDR3: CASSLFLFLEQINSPLHF; DNA: TGTGCCAGCAGTTTATTCCTCTTTCTCGAACAGATTAATTCACCCCTCCACTTT
V: TRBV7-6; size: NA; J: TRBJ1-5; D: NA; CDR3: CASSLGGYGNQPQHF; DNA: TGTGCCAGCAGCTTGGGGGGGTATGGCAATCAGCCCCAGCATTTT
V: TRBV27; size: NA; J: TRBJ1-2; D: NA; CDR3: CASSLSGVPHYGYTF; DNA: TGTGCCAGCAGTTTATCAGGGGTCCCTCACTATGGCTACACCTTC
V: TRBV11-3; size: NA; J: TRBJ2-1; D: TRBD1; CDR3: CASSSGQGIYNEQFF; DNA: TGTGCCAGCAGCTCGGGACAGGGAATCTACAATGAGCAGTTCTTC
V: TRBV25-1; size: NA; J: TRBJ1-1; D: TRBD1; CDR3: CASSPQTGEAFF; DNA: TGTGCCAGCAGTCCCCAGACAGGGGAAGCTTTCTTT
V: TRBV7-6; size: NA; J: TRBJ2-3; D: NA; CDR3: CASSGAGHTQYF; DNA: TGTGCCAGCAGCGGCGCGGGGCATACGCAGTATTTT
V: TRBV19; size: NA; J: TRBJ2-1; D: TRBD1; CDR3: CASRLRTGYNEQFF; DNA: TGTGCCAGTAGACTCAGGACAGGATACAATGAGCAGTTCTTC
V: TRBV7-9; size: NA; J: TRBJ1-4; D: NA; CDR3: CASSLEGATNEKLFF; DNA: TGTGCCAGCAGCTTAGAGGGGGCAACTAATGAAAAACTGTTTTTT
V: TRBV4-2; size: once; J: TRBJ2-7; D: TRBD1; CDR3: CASSQEGTGGVEQYF; DNA: TGTGCCAGCAGCCAAGAAGGGACAGGGGGCGTCGAGCAGTACTTC
V: TRBV27; size: once; J: TRBJ2-3; D: NA; CDR3: CASRLLSTDTQYF; DNA: TGTGCCAGCAGGTTACTTAGCACAGATACGCAGTATTTT
V: TRBV10-3; size: NA; J: TRBJ2-7; D: NA; CDR3: CAISEPSSYEQYF; DNA: TGTGCCATTTCCGAGCCAAGCTCCTACGAGCAGTACTTC
V: TRBV5-1; size: NA; J: TRBJ2-2; D: TRBD1; CDR3: CASSTDRGDTGELFF; DNA: TGCGCCAGCAGCACGGACAGGGGGGATACCGGGGAGCTGTTTTTT
V: TRBV7-3; size: once; J: TRBJ2-1; D: TRBD1; CDR3: CASSPGQGSSQFF; DNA: TGTGCCAGCAGCCCCGGACAGGGAAGTTCACAGTTCTTC
V: TRBV6-5; size: NA; J: TRBJ1-5; D: TRBD1; CDR3: CASSLTGTGLHF; DNA: TGTGCCAGCAGTCTGACCGGGACAGGGTTACATTTT
V: TRBV6-5; size: NA; J: TRBJ2-1; D: TRBD2; CDR3: CASSDGLAGGTKFF; DNA: TGTGCCAGCAGTGACGGACTAGCGGGAGGGACGAAGTTCTTC
V: TRBV25-1; size: once; J: TRBJ1-2; D: NA; CDR3: CASSERGGGYTF; DNA: TGTGCCAGCAGTGAAAGGGGTGGTGGCTACACCTTC
V: TRBV9; size: NA; J: TRBJ2-7; D: TRBD2; CDR3: CASSPTLAGSSYEQYF; DNA: TGTGCCAGCAGCCCTACTCTAGCGGGGAGCTCCTACGAGCAGTACTTC
V: TRBV11-3; size: NA; J: TRBJ2-2; D: NA; CDR3: CASSFTENTGELFF; DNA: TGTGCCAGCAGCTTTACAGAGAACACCGGGGAGCTGTTTTTT
V: TRBV19; size: NA; J: TRBJ2-1; D: TRBD2; CDR3: CASSPGGGRDNEQFF; DNA: TGTGCCAGTAGCCCGGGGGGGGGCCGAGACAATGAGCAGTTCTTC
V: TRBV12-5; size: NA; J: TRBJ2-1; D: TRBD2; CDR3: CASGLGAGGIHEQFF; DNA: TGTGCTAGTGGCCTCGGAGCGGGGGGGATCCATGAGCAGTTCTTC
V: TRBV28; size: NA; J: TRBJ1-5; D: NA; CDR3: CASRLQGYQPQHF; DNA: TGTGCCAGCAGACTCCAGGGCTACCAGCCCCAGCATTTT
V: TRBV4-1; size: NA; J: TRBJ2-7; D: TRBD2; CDR3: CASSRSGLAGGSEQYF; DNA: TGCGCCAGCAGCCGAAGTGGGCTAGCGGGAGGTAGCGAGCAGTACTTC
V: TRBV9; size: NA; J: TRBJ2-7; D: TRBD1; CDR3: CASSLEDRVYEQYF; DNA: TGTGCCAGCAGCCTCGAGGACAGGGTCTACGAGCAGTACTTC
V: TRBV14; size: NA; J: TRBJ2-3; D: NA; CDR3: CASSQERLLAQLRSTQYF; DNA: TGTGCCAGCAGCCAAGAACGACTCCTGGCCCAACTACGTAGTACGCAGTATTTT
V: TRBV27; size: NA; J: TRBJ1-6; D: TRBD1; CDR3: CASSERTGRPLHF; DNA: TGTGCCAGCAGTGAAAGGACAGGTCGGCCCCTCCACTTT
V: TRBV27; size: NA; J: TRBJ2-7; D: NA; CDR3: CASSLSSPGGYEQYF; DNA: TGTGCCAGCAGTTTATCGAGCCCTGGAGGCTACGAGCAGTACTTC
V: TRBV4-2; size: NA; J: TRBJ2-3; D: TRBD2; CDR3: CASSQAGGAQDTQYF; DNA: TGTGCCAGCAGCCAAGCGGGGGGGGCCCAAGATACGCAGTATTTT
V: TRBV10-3; size: NA; J: TRBJ2-7; D: TRBD1; CDR3: CAISGGQGQGFRYEQYF; DNA: TGTGCCATCAGTGGGGGACAGGGCCAGGGATTCAGGTACGAGCAGTACTTC
V: TRBV7-8; size: NA; J: TRBJ1-4; D: NA; CDR3: CASSSIKGHSIWGNEKLFF; DNA: TGTGCCAGCAGCTCCATCAAAGGACACTCCATATGGGGTAATGAAAAACTGTTTTTT
V: TRBV7-9; size: NA; J: TRBJ1-1; D: NA; CDR3: CASSIRRGNTEAFF; DNA: TGTGCCAGCAGCATAAGGAGAGGGAACACTGAAGCTTTCTTT
V: TRBV19; size: NA; J: TRBJ2-1; D: NA; CDR3: CASSTKGIRDNEQFF; DNA: TGTGCCAGTAGTACCAAGGGGATACGCGACAATGAGCAGTTCTTC
V: TRBV10-3; size: NA; J: TRBJ2-5; D: TRBD2; CDR3: CAIRAGGEGETQYF; DNA: TGTGCCATCAGGGCGGGAGGAGAGGGAGAGACCCAGTACTTC
V: TRBV29-1; size: once; J: TRBJ2-1; D: NA; CDR3: CSVESRGWAGNSYNEQFF; DNA: TGCAGCGTTGAATCTAGGGGCTGGGCGGGAAATTCCTACAATGAGCAGTTCTTC
V: TRBV5-5; size: NA; J: TRBJ2-1; D: TRBD1; CDR3: CASSLDRDSYYNEQFF; DNA: TGTGCCAGCAGCTTGGACCGGGACAGTTACTACAATGAGCAGTTCTTC
V: TRBV6-1; size: NA; J: TRBJ1-5; D: TRBD1; CDR3: CAGGTGSGNQPQHF; DNA: TGTGCCGGAGGGACAGGGTCTGGCAATCAGCCCCAGCATTTT
V: TRBV6-5; size: NA; J: TRBJ1-1; D: NA; CDR3: CASSYSTGTEAFF; DNA: TGTGCCAGCAGTTACTCGACTGGGACTGAAGCTTTCTTT
V: TRBV6-5; size: NA; J: TRBJ2-3; D: TRBD2; CDR3: CATAGGADTQYF; DNA: TGTGCCACAGCGGGGGGGGCAGATACGCAGTATTTT
V: TRBV5-6; size: NA; J: TRBJ1-1; D: NA; CDR3: CASSRDTQQAFF; DNA: TGTGCCAGCAGCCGGGACACTCAGCAGGCTTTCTTT
V: TRBV28; size: NA; J: TRBJ2-2; D: NA; CDR3: CASSPKSWGPAGELFF; DNA: TGTGCCAGCAGCCCTAAGAGCTGGGGGCCCGCCGGGGAGCTGTTTTTT
V: TRBV5-1; size: NA; J: TRBJ1-1; D: TRBD1; CDR3: CASSLEGGGAEAFF; DNA: TGCGCCAGCAGCTTGGAAGGGGGCGGCGCTGAAGCTTTCTTT
V: TRBV4-1; size: NA; J: TRBJ1-1; D: NA; CDR3: CASATFAEAFF; DNA: TGCGCCAGCGCGACTTTCGCTGAAGCTTTCTTT
V: TRBV7-8; size: NA; J: TRBJ2-7; D: TRBD1; CDR3: CASSLAWDRQLGHYEQYF; DNA: TGTGCCAGCAGCTTAGCGTGGGACAGACAGCTAGGGCACTACGAGCAGTACTTC
V: TRBV28; size: NA; J: TRBJ2-3; D: NA; CDR3: CASSWGRNTDTQYF; DNA: TGTGCCAGCAGTTGGGGCAGAAACACAGATACGCAGTATTTT
V: TRBV7-9; size: NA; J: TRBJ1-4; D: TRBD1; CDR3: CASSPGDRIFDNEKLFF; DNA: TGTGCCAGCAGCCCGGGGGACAGAATATTCGATAATGAAAAACTGTTTTTT
V: TRBV19; size: NA; J: TRBJ2-1; D: TRBD2; CDR3: CASSIDLRTSWSDEQFF; DNA: TGTGCCAGTAGTATAGATCTAAGGACTAGCTGGAGCGATGAGCAGTTCTTC
V: TRBV7-9; size: NA; J: TRBJ2-1; D: NA; CDR3: CASSSEERYNEQFF; DNA: TGTGCCAGCAGCTCCGAAGAGAGGTACAATGAGCAGTTCTTC
V: TRBV5-1; size: NA; J: TRBJ1-1; D: TRBD1; CDR3: CASSPSGTVAFF; DNA: TGCGCCAGCAGCCCTTCCGGGACAGTCGCTTTCTTT
V: TRBV5-6; size: few; J: TRBJ1-1; D: TRBD1; CDR3: CASSRMGQGEGEAFF; DNA: TGTGCCAGCAGCCGGATGGGACAGGGAGAGGGTGAAGCTTTCTTT
V: TRBV11-2; size: NA; J: TRBJ2-1; D: TRBD1; CDR3: CASSSAHRGRAPVNEQFF; DNA: TGTGCCAGCAGCTCCGCGCACAGGGGGCGCGCCCCAGTCAATGAGCAGTTCTTC
V: TRBV21-1; size: NA; J: TRBJ1-1; D: NA; CDR3: CASSKGIYAMDRGNTEAFF; DNA: TGTGCCAGCAGCAAAGGAATCTATGCTATGGACAGGGGGAACACTGAAGCTTTCTTT